The present entry profiles one TCR beta chain with its context. This clonotype has ten or more counts. The antigen it recognizes is unknown. Base qualities are not at hand, and no much larger clone is one base apart. The trim is 0 bases for V and 5 bases for J, with a gap of 14 bases between the germline ends. Including the terminal cysteine and phenylalanine, the CDR3 comprises 14 residues. The CDR3 DNA has 42 bases and is translated from base 1. The germline V gene (reference sequence) supplies CDR1 GTSNPN and CDR2 SVGIG. This sample stems from a study of T cells in Graves' hyperthyroidism and ophthalmopathy (dated by TCRdb to between 2019 and 2020). Study-level background: Peripheral blood samples were taken at the time of initial diagnosis, prior to any treatment. A discovery cohort of approximately 97 patients, roughly 45 with Graves' ophthalmopathy and approximately 60 with stable Graves' hyperthyroidism, was used to find distinguishing TCR V-J signatures. An independent validation cohort of under 20 hyperthyroidism patients and about 15 patients who later progressed to ophthalmopathy tested prospective prediction of ophthalmopathy. TCR Vbeta CDR3 sequencing of fewer than 150 peripheral blood samples (roughly 41 ophthalmopathy, 75 hyperthyroidism and roughly 17 progressor patients) is reported in the paper. The approximately 100 discovery patients were randomly divided into training and test sets at a 7:3 ratio. After sampling, hyperthyroidism patients received methimazole starting at 30 mg daily, and ophthalmopathy patients received high-dose intravenous methylprednisolone. In over five Graves' hyperthyroidism patients, the study also compared T-cell repertoires from thyroid tissue with T-cell repertoires from blood.

The paper's findings and limits, for the study overall: Sample size was not statistically predetermined, and investigators were not blinded to group allocation. Ophthalmopathy was separated from stable hyperthyroidism by a 13 V-J signature model, with 87.88% sensitivity and just over 81% specificity obtained in cross-validation and 80%/75% obtained in testing. In validation, the model predicted progression to ophthalmopathy a median of about 6 months before onset, with roughly 71% sensitivity and around 76% specificity. Most expanded thyroid clonotypes (frequency above 0.001) were also found in blood, which suggests that blood repertoires may mirror thyroid immune responses.

Moderately to severely active disease, a Clinical Activity Score of at least 3, a NOSPECS grade of at least 4, and a duration under 3 months were present in ophthalmopathy patients. Exclusion was applied to patients with uncontrolled infections, other autoimmune diseases, pregnancy or lactation. Diagnoses were based on clinical symptoms, serum thyroxine and TRAb, thyroid ultrasound and orbital computed tomography. Ficoll-Paque density gradient centrifugation was used to isolate PBMCs from about 10 ml of fresh peripheral blood. Trizol reagent was used to extract total RNA, and RNA quality was then checked on an Agilent 2100 Bioanalyzer. TCR beta CDR3 regions were amplified from RNA transcripts. The TCR CDR3 was subjected to a first round of RT-PCR using the HTBI primer set and the Qiagen OneStep RT-PCR kit. The libraries were constructed in a second round of multiplex PCR and then size-selected and purified. Paired-end sequencing of the libraries was performed with 100 bp reads on an Illumina HiSeq2000. Per the original workflow: Raw data were processed with SOAPnuke, discarding reads with adapters, uncalled bases, mean Phred below 15, or no exact constant-primer or identifier match. High-quality paired reads were merged using COPE v1.2.5, and each unique nucleotide sequence was defined as a clonotype. Clonotypes were aligned to IMGT TRBV, TRBD and TRBJ reference segments using MiTCR v1.1. Only V-J combinations with frequency above 0.0001, covering 99% to 99.2% of repertoires, were analysed. A TCS score was defined as the ratio between F50 (clonal expansion) and ExV (chaos), using BLOSUM62-based TCRdist between CDR3 peptides within each V-J. Welch's t-statistics and random forest reduced around 510 V-J features to 13, which were used in a naive Bayes classifier (R e1071). TCRdb trimmed the raw reads at Q25, called clones with MiXCR and kept productive beta chains. Rows merge per CDR3 protein into single entries with the most common DNA and genes. These V and J calls originate from TCRdb's pipeline instead of the authors' own analysis. The sample table records around 300,000 distinct CDR3 sequences; roughly 19% of these occur just once. About two fifths of the sample rests with the top ten.

Sample: blood. The sequence links TRBV30 to TRBJ2-7, with no reliable assignment of the D segment. The sequence came from a man aged 45-60 years with Graves' ophthalmopathy. The DNA sequence reads TGTGCCTGGAGTGTACTTGTGGCCCGGGACGAGCAGTACTTC. Translated, this gives CAWSVLVARDEQYF.